The 11 T cell receptor beta chains reported below all come from one sample, sequenced in a study of blood T cell repertoires in COVID-19. Clones were read by immunoSEQ multiplex PCR, and TCRdb kept only the in-frame ones, dropping some. The table lists 280,000 or so clones, 80% to 90% of them singletons. Sequenced input: PBMCs or T cells enriched from blood (not recorded which). The receptors were sampled from a man aged 30-40 years who had recovered from COVID-19.

This rearrangement joins TRBV6-2 or TRBV6-3 to TRBJ1-2; weak D call: TRBD1 (5 bases). V dropped 5 bases and J dropped 7 bases, with 17 bases sitting between them. The CDR3 is 14 residues long. Looked up from germline, CDR1 is MNHEY and CDR2 is SVGEGT. Here the CDR3 reads CASSQAAKTVGYTF. The CDR3 nucleotides read TGTGCCAGCAGTCAGGCAGCAAAGACAGTTGGCTACACCTTC.

V usage is TRBV27 and J usage is TRBJ2-1; 13 bases agree with TRBD2. Germline V CDR1 and CDR2: MNHEY, SMNVEV (reference sequence). The CDR3 has 16 residues. V shed 1 base, J shed 9 bases, and the junction held 6 bases outside the gene matches. The CDR3, as DNA: TGTGCCAGCAGTTTATTACTAGCGGGGGGGCAGGGTGAGCAGTTCTTC. Its protein product is CASSLLLAGGQGEQFF.

The chain uses TRBV2 and TRBJ1-4, with TRBD1 identical over 7 bases. Trimming removed 6 bases from V and 8 bases from J; junction bases left unmatched: 12. This CDR3 has 15 amino acids. Per the germline V gene, CDR1 is SNHLY and CDR2 is FYNNEI. The CDR3 nucleotides read TGTGCCAGCAGCCAAACGACAGGGACTAGCGAAAAACTGTTTTTT. Translation: CASSQTTGTSEKLFF.

This clone was found once. This chain connects TRBV18 to TRBJ1-5; maybe TRBD1 (5 bases). The germline gives CDR1 KGHSH, CDR2 LQKENI. V gave up 5 bases and J gave up 5 bases, with 10 bases separating them. The CDR3 is 13 amino acids. CDR3 bases: TGTGCCAGCTCATGGCAGGGCGATCAGCCCCAGCATTTT. Encoded protein: CASSWQGDQPQHF.

This clone has just one count. This chain links TRBV9 with TRBJ2-2; 10 positions agree with TRBD2. The germline CDR1 and CDR2 sequences are SGDLS and YYNGEE. The V segment lost 2 bases and the J segment 3 bases; nucleotides outside the gene matches: 16. The CDR3 is 20 amino acids. CDR3 nucleotide sequence: TGTGCCAGCAGCGTCTCCTTAGCGGGGGGCCCGATGAAGGACACCGGGGAGCTGTTTTTT. Encoded protein: CASSVSLAGGPMKDTGELFF.

The rearrangement links TRBV6-5 to TRBJ1-1; D perhaps matches TRBD1 (6 bases). Germline CDR1 reads MNHEY; CDR2 reads SVGAGI. The ends were cut back, 6 bases at V and 4 bases at J, with 15 bases in the middle. This CDR3 has 14 residues. The CDR3 bases are TGTGCCAGCAGAAACAGGGTAGTTGCCACTGAAGCTTTCTTT. Protein product: CASRNRVVATEAFF.

V and J are TRBV5-1 and TRBJ2-5; D possibly corresponds to TRBD2 (5 bases). This CDR3 is built from 14 residues. Germline CDR1 and CDR2: SGHRS and YFSETQ. Trimming took off 3 bases at V and 5 bases at J, with 14 bases between the two ends. The CDR3 DNA reads TGCGCCAGCAGCTGGAGTTCGGGCGGGGAGACCCAGTACTTC. Protein sequence: CASSWSSGGETQYF.

There are a few counts of this clone. The J gene is TRBJ1-6, the V gene TRBV7-3; D gene ambiguous. The CDR3 covers 15 residues. Germline CDR1 SGHTA, CDR2 FQGTGA. V gave up 5 bases and J gave up 7 bases, with 15 bases separating them. CDR3 in amino acids: CASSPGGRRNSPLHF. The CDR3 nucleotides are TGTGCCAGCAGCCCCGGTGGTAGGCGGAATTCACCCCTCCACTTT. Filled out from reference TRBV7-3 and TRBJ1-6, the complete variable domain reads GAGVSQTPSNKVTEKGKYVELRCDPISGHTALYWYRQSLGQGPEFLIYFQGTGAADDSGLPNDRFFAVRPEGSVSTLKIQRTERGDSAVYLCASSPGGRRNSPLHFGNGTRLTVT.

The rearrangement uses TRBV6-2 or TRBV6-3 and TRBJ2-6; D call uncertain. This CDR3 is 16 amino acids long. Trimming removed 1 base at V and 0 bases at J, with 7 bases between. The V gene's germline CDR1 is MNHEY and CDR2 SVGEGT. CDR3 nucleotides: TGTGCCAGCAGTTACTTAACTCTCTCTGGGGCCAACGTCCTGACTTTC. Translated, it gives CASSYLTLSGANVLTF.

The V call is TRBV10-3, the J call TRBJ1-2, with 8 bases identical to TRBD1. CDR3 length: 15 amino acids. The germline gives CDR1 ENHRY, CDR2 SYGVKD. Trimming at V came to 2 bases and at J to 6 bases, leaving 8 bases not matched to a gene. The CDR3: CAISEPSRQGNGYTF. Written as DNA, the CDR3 is TGTGCCATCAGTGAGCCCTCCCGACAGGGGAATGGCTACACCTTC.

The chain is built from TRBV6-5 and TRBJ2-5; TRBD2 matches at 8 bases. The CDR3 contains 14 residues. In germline, CDR1 is MNHEY, CDR2 SVGAGI. CDR3 DNA sequence: TGTGCTACATTGGGCGGGGGGCCTCGAGAGACCCAGTACTTC. Its translation: CATLGGGPRETQYF.